A selection of T cell receptor beta chains follows, all from one sample in a study of OX40 agonist ivuxolimab in advanced cancers. Using immunoSEQ multiplex PCR, the repertoire was profiled, and TCRdb retains in-frame clones only, with some absent. This table has roughly 120,000 clones, roughly 92% appearing once. The sample was CD4+ or CD8+ T cells sorted from blood, taken in a trial of the OX40 agonist ivuxolimab. The receptors stem from an adult with an advanced solid tumor such as melanoma, head and neck, liver or kidney cancer. The CDR3 runs from the conserved cysteine through the conserved F or W.

J | V | CDR3
TRBJ2-3 | TRBV29-1 | CSVEDVPGDTQYF
TRBJ2-6 | TRBV6-5 | CASSQQDAGANVLTF
TRBJ1-5 | TRBV6-5 | CASSSQGALNQPQHF
TRBJ1-3 | TRBV19 | CASFRGLPGNTIYF
TRBJ1-1 | TRBV5-1 | CASSLGTGVDTEAFF
TRBJ2-7 | TRBV4-2 | CASSQEINEQYF
TRBJ1-1 | TRBV18 | CASSPPGRVDEAFF
TRBJ1-2 | TRBV6-5 | CASSYLGWDGYTF
TRBJ1-4 | TRBV7-9 | CASSSIRQGFEKLFF
TRBJ2-1 | TRBV5-1 | CASSFRGTSGSNEQFF
TRBJ2-5 | TRBV27 | CASTPRGLAGEETQYF
TRBJ1-6 | TRBV28 | CASTQGSPLHF